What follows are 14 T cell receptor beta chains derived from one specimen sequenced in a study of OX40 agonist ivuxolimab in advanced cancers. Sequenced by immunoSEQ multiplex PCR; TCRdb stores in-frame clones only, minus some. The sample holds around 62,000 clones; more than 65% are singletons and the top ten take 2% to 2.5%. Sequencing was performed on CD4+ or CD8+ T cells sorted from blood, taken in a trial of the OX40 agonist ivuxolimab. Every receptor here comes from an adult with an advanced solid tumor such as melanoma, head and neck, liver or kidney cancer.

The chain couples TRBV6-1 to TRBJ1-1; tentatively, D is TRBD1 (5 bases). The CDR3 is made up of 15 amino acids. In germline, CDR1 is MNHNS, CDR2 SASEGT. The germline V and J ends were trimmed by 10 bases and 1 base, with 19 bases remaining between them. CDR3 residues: CAIKVGREGNTEAFF. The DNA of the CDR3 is TGTGCCATAAAGGTGGGCAGGGAGGGGAACACTGAAGCTTTCTTT.

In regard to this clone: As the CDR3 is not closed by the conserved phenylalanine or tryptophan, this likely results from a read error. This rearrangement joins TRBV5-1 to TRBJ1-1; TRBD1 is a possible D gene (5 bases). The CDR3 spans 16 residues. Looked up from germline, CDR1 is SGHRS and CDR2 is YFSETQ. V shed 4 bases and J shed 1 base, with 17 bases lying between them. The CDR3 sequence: CASSPSIVGANTEAFL. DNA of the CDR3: TGCGCCAGCAGCCCAAGTATAGTAGGGGCGAACACTGAAGCTTTCCTT.

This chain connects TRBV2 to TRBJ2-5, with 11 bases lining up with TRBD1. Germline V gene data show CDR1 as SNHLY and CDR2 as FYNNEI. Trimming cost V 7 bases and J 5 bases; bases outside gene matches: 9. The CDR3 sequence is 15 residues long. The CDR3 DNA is TGTGCCAGCACCAAGGAGGACAGGGGGCGGGAGACCCAGTACTTC. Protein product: CASTKEDRGRETQYF.

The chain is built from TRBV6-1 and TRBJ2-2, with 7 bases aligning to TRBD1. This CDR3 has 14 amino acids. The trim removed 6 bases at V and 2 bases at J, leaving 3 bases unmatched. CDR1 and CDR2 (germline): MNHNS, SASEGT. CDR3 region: CASRRDRNTGELFF. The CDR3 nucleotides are TGTGCCAGCAGGAGGGACAGAAACACCGGGGAGCTGTTTTTT.

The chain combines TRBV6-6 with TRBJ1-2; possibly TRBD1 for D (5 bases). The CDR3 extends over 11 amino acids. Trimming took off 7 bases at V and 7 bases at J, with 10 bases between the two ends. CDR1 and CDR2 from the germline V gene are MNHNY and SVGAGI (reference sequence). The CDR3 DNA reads TGTGCCAGCACCGACAGAGTTGGCTACACCTTC. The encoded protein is CASTDRVGYTF.

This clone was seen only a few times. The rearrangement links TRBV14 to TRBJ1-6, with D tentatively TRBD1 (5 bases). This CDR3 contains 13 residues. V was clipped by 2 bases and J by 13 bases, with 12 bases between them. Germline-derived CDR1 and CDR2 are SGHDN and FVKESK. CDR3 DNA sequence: TGTGCCAGCAGCCAAAATGCAGGGTCCCCCCTCCACTTT. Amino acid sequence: CASSQNAGSPLHF.

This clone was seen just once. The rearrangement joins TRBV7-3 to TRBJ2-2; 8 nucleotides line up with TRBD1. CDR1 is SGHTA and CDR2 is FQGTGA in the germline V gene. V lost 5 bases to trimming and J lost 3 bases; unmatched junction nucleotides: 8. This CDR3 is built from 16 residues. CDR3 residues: CASSQLAGGYTGELFF. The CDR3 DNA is TGTGCCAGCAGCCAGCTGGCAGGGGGCTACACCGGGGAGCTGTTTTTT.

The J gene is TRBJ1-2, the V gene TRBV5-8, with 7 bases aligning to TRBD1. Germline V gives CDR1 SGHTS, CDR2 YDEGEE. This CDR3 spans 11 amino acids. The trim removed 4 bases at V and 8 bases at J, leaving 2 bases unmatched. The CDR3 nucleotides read TGTGCCAGCAGCCTGGACAGGGGCTACACCTTC. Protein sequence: CASSLDRGYTF.

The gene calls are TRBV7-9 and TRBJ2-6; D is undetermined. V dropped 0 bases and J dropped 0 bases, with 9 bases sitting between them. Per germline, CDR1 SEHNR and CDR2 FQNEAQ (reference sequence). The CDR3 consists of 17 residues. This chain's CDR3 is CASSLAGSDSGANVLTF. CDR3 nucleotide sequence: TGTGCCAGCAGCTTAGCAGGGTCCGACTCTGGGGCCAACGTCCTGACTTTC.

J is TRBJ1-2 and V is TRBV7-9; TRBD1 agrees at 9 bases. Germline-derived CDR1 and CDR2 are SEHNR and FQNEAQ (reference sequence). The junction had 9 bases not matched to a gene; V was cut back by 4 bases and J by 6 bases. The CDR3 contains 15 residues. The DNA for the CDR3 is TGTGCCAGCAGCTCAGGGACAGGGACTACAGATGGCTACACCTTC. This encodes CASSSGTGTTDGYTF.

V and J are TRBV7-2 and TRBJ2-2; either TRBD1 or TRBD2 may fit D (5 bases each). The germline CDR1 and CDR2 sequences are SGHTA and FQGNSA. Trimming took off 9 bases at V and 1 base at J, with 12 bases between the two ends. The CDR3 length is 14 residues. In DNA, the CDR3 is TGTGCCAGGGGGTCTGGGGGGAACACCGGGGAGCTGTTTTTT. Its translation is CARGSGGNTGELFF.

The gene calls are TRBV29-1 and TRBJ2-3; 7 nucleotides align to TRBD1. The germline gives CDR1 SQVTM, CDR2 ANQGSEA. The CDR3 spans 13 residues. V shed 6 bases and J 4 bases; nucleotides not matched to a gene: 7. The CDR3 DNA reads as TGCAGCGTCCCACAAACAGGGGCAGATACGCAGTATTTT. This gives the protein CSVPQTGADTQYF.

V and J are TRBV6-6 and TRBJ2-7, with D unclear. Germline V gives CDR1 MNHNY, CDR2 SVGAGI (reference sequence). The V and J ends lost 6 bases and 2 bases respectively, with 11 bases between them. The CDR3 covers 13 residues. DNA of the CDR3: TGTGCCAGCAGCCTAGACACAACCTACGAGCAGTACTTC. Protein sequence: CASSLDTTYEQYF.

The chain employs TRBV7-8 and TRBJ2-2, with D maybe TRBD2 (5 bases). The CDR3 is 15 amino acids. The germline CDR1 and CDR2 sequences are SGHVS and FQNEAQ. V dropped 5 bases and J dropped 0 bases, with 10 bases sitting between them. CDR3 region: CASSPLRANTGELFF. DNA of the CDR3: TGTGCCAGCAGCCCACTGAGGGCGAACACCGGGGAGCTGTTTTTT.